The table lists the clone carrying this T cell receptor beta chain with many counts. Its target is not known. One end of the junction does not line up with germline, which may come from a read error. The CDR3 loop spans 14 amino acids. Germline V gene data show CDR1 as MNHEY and CDR2 as SVGEGT. The data are from a study of identical twins. General observations from the study: Fewer insertions were carried by abundant cord blood beta clonotypes, but none was seen in memory repertoires. Weaker excess twin sharing was seen among beta out-of-frame sequences. The study found that models underestimated out-of-frame TCR alpha sharing in monozygotic twins.

With template switching, a universal primer site was added, and the cDNA carried unique molecular identifiers. One entry per CDR3 protein results from TCRdb running MiXCR on the 5' RACE reads. Among about 530,000 distinct CDR3 sequences listed, 20% to 25% were seen once. The data also belong to a second study, concerning yellow fever vaccine responses in identical twins.

This clonotype originated in a woman in her late teens or twenties in good health. The V call is TRBV6-2 or TRBV6-3, the J call TRBJ2-1; D assignment may be TRBD1 or TRBD2 (5 bases each). The sequencing input was CD4+ T cells sorted from blood. CDR3 nucleotides: TGTGCCAGCAGCCCCCACGACAGCATGAGGGGCTCAGTCTTC. It translates to CASSPHDSMRGSVF.